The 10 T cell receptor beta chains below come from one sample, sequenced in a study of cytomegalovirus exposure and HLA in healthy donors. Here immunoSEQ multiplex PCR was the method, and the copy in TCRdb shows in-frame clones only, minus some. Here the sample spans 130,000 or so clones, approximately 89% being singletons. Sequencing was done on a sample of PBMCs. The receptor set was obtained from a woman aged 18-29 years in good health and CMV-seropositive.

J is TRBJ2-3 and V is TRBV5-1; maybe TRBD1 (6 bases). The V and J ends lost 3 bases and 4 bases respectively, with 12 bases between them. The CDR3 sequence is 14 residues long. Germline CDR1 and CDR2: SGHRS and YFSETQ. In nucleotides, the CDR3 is TGCGCCAGCAGCTCCGGCAAGGGGGCAGATACGCAGTATTTT. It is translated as CASSSGKGADTQYF.

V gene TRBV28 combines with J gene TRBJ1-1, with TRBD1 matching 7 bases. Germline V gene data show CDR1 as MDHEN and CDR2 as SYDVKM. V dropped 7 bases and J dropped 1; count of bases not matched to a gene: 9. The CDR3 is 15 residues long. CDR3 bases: TGTGCCAGCATAAATTTGGGGACAGCGAACACTGAAGCTTTCTTT. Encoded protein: CASINLGTANTEAFF.

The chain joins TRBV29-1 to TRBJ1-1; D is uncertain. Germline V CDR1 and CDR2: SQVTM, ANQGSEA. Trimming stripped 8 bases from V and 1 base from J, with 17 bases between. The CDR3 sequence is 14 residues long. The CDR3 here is CSSRPQSTNTEAFF. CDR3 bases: TGCAGCTCGAGGCCCCAAAGTACGAACACTGAAGCTTTCTTT.

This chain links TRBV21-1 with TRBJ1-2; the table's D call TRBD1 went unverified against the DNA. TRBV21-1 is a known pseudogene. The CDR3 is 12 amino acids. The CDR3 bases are TGTGCCAGCACAGTACCCCTCGATGGCTACACCTTC. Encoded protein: CASTVPLDGYTF.

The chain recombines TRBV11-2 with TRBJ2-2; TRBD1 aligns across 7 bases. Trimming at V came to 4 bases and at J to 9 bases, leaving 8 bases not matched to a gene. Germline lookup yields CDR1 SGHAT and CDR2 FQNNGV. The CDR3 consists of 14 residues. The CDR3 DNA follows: TGTGCCAGCAGCTCCGTAGACAGGGTGAGGGAGCTGTTTTTT. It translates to CASSSVDRVRELFF.

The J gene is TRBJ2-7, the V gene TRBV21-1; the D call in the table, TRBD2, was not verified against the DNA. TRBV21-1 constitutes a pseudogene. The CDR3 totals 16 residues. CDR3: CASSKLPPGRPYEQYF. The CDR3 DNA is TGTGCCAGCAGCAAATTGCCCCCCGGGAGGCCCTACGAGCAGTACTTC.

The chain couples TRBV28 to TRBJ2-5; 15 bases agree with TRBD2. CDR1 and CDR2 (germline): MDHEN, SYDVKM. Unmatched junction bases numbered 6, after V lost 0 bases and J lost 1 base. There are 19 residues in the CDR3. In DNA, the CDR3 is TGTGCCAGCAGTTTATGGGGGACTAGCGGGGGGAGCACCCAAGAGACCCAGTACTTC. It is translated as CASSLWGTSGGSTQETQYF.

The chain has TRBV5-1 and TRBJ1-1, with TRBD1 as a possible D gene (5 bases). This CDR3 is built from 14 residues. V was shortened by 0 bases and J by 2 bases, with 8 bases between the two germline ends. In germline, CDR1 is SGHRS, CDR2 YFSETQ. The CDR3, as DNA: TGCGCCAGCAGCTTGGCCAGGGCCAACACTGAAGCTTTCTTT. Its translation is CASSLARANTEAFF.

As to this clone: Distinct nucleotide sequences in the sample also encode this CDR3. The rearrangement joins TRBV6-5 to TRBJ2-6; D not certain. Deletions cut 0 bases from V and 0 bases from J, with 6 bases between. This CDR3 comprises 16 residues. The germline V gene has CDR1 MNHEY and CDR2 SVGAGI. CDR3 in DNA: TGTGCCAGCAGTTACTCTACTGCCTCTGGGGCCAACGTCCTGACTTTC. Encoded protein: CASSYSTASGANVLTF.

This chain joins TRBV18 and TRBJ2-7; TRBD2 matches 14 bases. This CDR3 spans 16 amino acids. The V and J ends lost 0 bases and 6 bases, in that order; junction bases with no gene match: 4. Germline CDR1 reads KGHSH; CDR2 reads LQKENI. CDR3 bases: TGTGCCAGCTCACCACCGGGACTAGCGGGGGTAGGCGAGCAGTACTTC. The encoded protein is CASSPPGLAGVGEQYF. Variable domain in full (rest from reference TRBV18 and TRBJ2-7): NAGVMQNPRHLVRRRGQEARLRCSPMKGHSHVYWYRQLPEEGLKFMVYLQKENIIDESGMPKERFSAEFPKEGPSILRIQQVVRGDSAAYFCASSPPGLAGVGEQYFGPGTRLTVT.